The present TCR beta chain was sequenced within a study of cytomegalovirus exposure and HLA in healthy donors. The CDR3 sequence is 15 residues long. CDR1 and CDR2 from the germline V gene are LNHDA and SQIVND (reference sequence). V lost 5 bases to trimming and J lost 2 bases; unmatched junction nucleotides: 6. Primers for the PCR totalled 60 Vbeta and 13 Jbeta. Clones were read by immunoSEQ multiplex PCR, and TCRdb kept only the in-frame ones, dropping some. Of approximately 180,000 clones in the sample, 70% to 80% were seen once. J is TRBJ2-7 and V is TRBV19, with 10 positions matching TRBD1. This sequence was found in a woman between 50 and 59 years old in good health and CMV-seronegative. Sequencing used PBMCs. The CDR3 here is CASSPDGTGAYEQYF. CDR3 nucleotides: TGTGCCAGTAGTCCCGACGGGACAGGGGCCTACGAGCAGTACTTC.